Shown below are 10 T cell receptor beta chains from a single sample sequenced in a study of cytomegalovirus exposure and HLA in healthy donors (dated 2017 in TCRdb). The library relied on the immunoSEQ multiplex PCR assay. For the multiplex PCR, a mixture combining 60 forward primers for TCR Vbeta segments and 13 reverse primers for TCR Jbeta segments was used. Sourced from immuneACCESS, this table was stored by TCRdb with only in-frame sequences that have V and J called. A share of the clones is absent; for the studies checked, an unresolved V gene accounts for under half, and the remainder has no known explanation. For this sample there are 200,000 or so clones; more than 70% appear just once. The ten largest clones capture about 0.24% of the sample. The sample was PBMCs. These receptor sequences come from a boy aged 10-17 years in good health and CMV-seronegative.

The chain employs TRBV5-1 and TRBJ1-2; D gene unclear. From germline, CDR1 is SGHRS and CDR2 YFSETQ. The CDR3 extends over 11 amino acids. Deletions cut 7 bases from V and 1 base from J, with 5 bases between. The CDR3 loop reads CASRGNYGYTF. The CDR3 DNA reads as TGCGCCAGCCGGGGTAACTATGGCTACACCTTC.

The chain recombines TRBV6-1 with TRBJ2-7; 7 bases are a match to TRBD1. Germline CDR1 and CDR2: MNHNS and SASEGT. This CDR3 comprises 13 residues. V was pared by 8 bases and J by 4 bases, with 8 bases of the junction left unmatched. The CDR3: CASSEGARYEQYF. CDR3 DNA sequence: TGTGCCAGCTCCGAGGGGGCGCGTTACGAGCAGTACTTC.

The chain uses TRBV28 and TRBJ1-1; 7 bases fit TRBD1. Trimming at V came to 6 bases and at J to 5 bases, leaving 9 bases not matched to a gene. The CDR3 has 14 amino acids. Germline CDR1 is MDHEN and CDR2 is SYDVKM. CDR3 nucleotide sequence: TGTGCCAGCAGACCATTCAGGGGGAAAACTGAAGCTTTCTTT. Protein product: CASRPFRGKTEAFF.

The V gene is TRBV18, the J gene TRBJ2-4; 10 positions agree with TRBD1. Germline CDR1 reads KGHSH; CDR2 reads LQKENI. V was pared by 3 bases and J by 4 bases, with 0 bases of the junction left unmatched. This CDR3 is built from 14 residues. In DNA form, the CDR3 reads TGTGCCAGCTCACCGGACAGGGGGAAAAACATTCAGTACTTC. Translation gives CASSPDRGKNIQYF.

The CDR3 sequence: CASSLGYSNQPQHF. CDR3 nucleotide sequence: TGTGCCAGCAGCTTGGGTTATAGCAATCAGCCCCAGCATTTT. V usage is TRBV5-4 and J usage is TRBJ1-5; D ambiguous. Trimming removed 0 bases from V and 0 bases from J, with 4 bases in between. This CDR3 has 14 amino acids. Per germline, CDR1 SGHNT and CDR2 YYREEE (reference sequence).

The chain links TRBV7-6 to TRBJ1-1; D remains ambiguous. Germline V gene sequence: CDR1 SGHVS, CDR2 FNYEAQ. Trimming removed 3 bases at V and 8 bases at J, with 10 bases between. This CDR3 has 12 residues. CDR3 sequence: CASSLSGLEAFF. CDR3 DNA: TGTGCCAGCAGCTTGAGTGGACTGGAAGCTTTCTTT.

The chain has TRBV12-5 and TRBJ1-1; no clear D gene. V was cut by 5 bases and J by 8 bases, with 6 bases left in between. This CDR3 comprises 10 residues. Germline V lookup: CDR1 LGHNT, CDR2 FRNRAP. The DNA of the CDR3 is TGTGCTAGTGGTCCCCGGGAAGCTTTCTTT. This gives the protein CASGPREAFF.

The chain has TRBV5-6 and TRBJ2-2; D is possibly TRBD2 (5 bases). Per the germline V gene, CDR1 is SGHDT and CDR2 is YYEEEE. CDR3 length equals 16 residues. Trimming pared 4 bases from V and 5 bases from J, leaving 18 bases between. CDR3 DNA: TGTGCCAGCAGCCACAGACTTCGGGAAGAAACCGGGGAGCTGTTTTTT. It is translated as CASSHRLREETGELFF.

This clone was picked up a small number of times. The chain uses TRBV9 and TRBJ2-1, with D tentatively TRBD2 (6 bases). V lost 4 bases and J 4 bases, leaving 18 bases between the germline ends. There are 16 residues in the CDR3. Per germline, CDR1 SGDLS and CDR2 YYNGEE. CDR3 residues: CASSIAGLAGYNEQFF. The CDR3 DNA reads as TGTGCCAGCAGCATCGCGGGGCTGGCGGGATACAATGAGCAGTTCTTC.

The CDR3 DNA sequence: TGTGCCATCAGTGAAGAGGGAACCTACAATGAGCAGTTCTTC. Translated, it gives CAISEEGTYNEQFF. The chain uses TRBV10-3 and TRBJ2-1; maybe TRBD2 (5 bases). The CDR3 sequence is 14 residues long. Germline V lookup: CDR1 ENHRY, CDR2 SYGVKD. The germline V and J ends were trimmed by 3 bases and 2 bases, with 8 bases remaining between them.